These T cell receptor beta chains were read from a single sample in a study of OX40 agonist ivuxolimab in advanced cancers. The method was immunoSEQ multiplex PCR; TCRdb's version includes in-frame clones alone and lacks a portion of them. The table records about 30,000 clones, roughly 81% of them present only once. The input for sequencing was CD4+ or CD8+ T cells sorted from blood, taken in a trial of the OX40 agonist ivuxolimab. The source of these receptors is an adult with an advanced solid tumor such as melanoma, head and neck, liver or kidney cancer. Both conserved end residues are part of each CDR3. Each record gives: clone size, D gene, V gene, J gene, CDR3 DNA, CDR3 protein. The D gene is left open where the match is weak. Some rows mark clone size as missing; the rest say once, few, many or name a class of expanded clone.

.	.	TRBV18	TRBJ2-7	TGTGCCAGCTCCCCCGGGACCGGGCGCTACTTC	CASSPGTGRYF
.	TRBD2	TRBV5-8	TRBJ2-6	TGTGCCAGCAGCTTGAGCGGGGTCAACGTCCTGACTTTC	CASSLSGVNVLTF
.	.	TRBV6-5	TRBJ2-1	TGTGCCAGCAGTTTCCAGGGTTACAATGAGCAGTTCTTC	CASSFQGYNEQFF
.	TRBD1	TRBV29-1	TRBJ1-1	TGCAGCGTTCGTTCCCAGGGGGATGGAGCTTTCTTT	CSVRSQGDGAFF
.	.	TRBV30	TRBJ2-1	TGTGCCTGGGGTACGCCAGGGAGGCTAGATGAGCAGTTCTTC	CAWGTPGRLDEQFF
.	TRBD1	TRBV9	TRBJ2-5	TGTGCCAGCAGCGTAGGGGACAGGGGGCAAGAGACCCAGTACTTC	CASSVGDRGQETQYF
.	.	TRBV2	TRBJ1-3	TGTGCCAGCGAGCGAAGCGTTCGTGGAAACACCATATATTTT	CASERSVRGNTIYF
few	TRBD1	TRBV7-8	TRBJ1-3	TGTGCCAGCAGCCAGGGACAGGGGGCCAACACCATATATTTT	CASSQGQGANTIYF
.	.	TRBV5-1	TRBJ1-5	TGCGCCAGCAGCTTGGATGGGGCCGGCAATCAGCCCCAGCATTTT	CASSLDGAGNQPQHF
.	TRBD1	TRBV29-1	TRBJ1-5	TGCAGCGTCCAGACAGGGGTTAGCAATCAGCCCCAGCATTTT	CSVQTGVSNQPQHF
.	TRBD2	TRBV27	TRBJ2-7	TGTGCCAGCACCCGAGCAGGCGGGAGGGGATTGTACGAGCAGTACTTC	CASTRAGGRGLYEQYF
.	TRBD2	TRBV2	TRBJ2-3	TGTGCCAGCTTTCCGGGGGGGTTTGATACGCAGTATTTT	CASFPGGFDTQYF
.	.	TRBV30	TRBJ1-2	TGTGCCTGGAGTGCGCGGGGCTACACCTTC	CAWSARGYTF
few	TRBD1	TRBV20-1	TRBJ1-2	TGCAGCCTAATGACAGGGGTTGGCTACACCTTC	CSLMTGVGYTF